The rows below give T cell receptor beta chains drawn from one sample of a study of Graves' ophthalmopathy and Graves' hyperthyroidism. TCRdb re-derived calls from the multiplex PCR reads in MiXCR, one entry per CDR3 protein. Of over a million distinct CDR3 sequences listed, roughly two fifths are singletons. Material: peripheral blood or thyroid tissue (not recorded which). Receptor source: an adult man with Graves' hyperthyroidism. CDR3s include the opening cysteine and the closing phenylalanine or tryptophan. The D gene is left open where the match is weak. A clone size is listed for some rows: how often the clone was seen (once, few, many), or a class if it is expanded.

clone_size,d_call,v_call,j_call,cdr3_nt,cdr3_aa
.,TRBD1,TRBV10-2,TRBJ1-1,TGCGCCAGCAGGGGGGACCGACAGGGGGGCACCTGGGCTTTCTTT,CASRGDRQGGTWAFF
few,TRBD2,TRBV6-5,TRBJ2-7,TGTGCCAGCAGTTTAATTCGAAGGACTAGCGGTTTTTACGAGCAGTACTTC,CASSLIRRTSGFYEQYF
many,TRBD1,TRBV13,TRBJ2-7,TGTGCCAGCAGCTCCCGGGGACAGAGCTCCTACGAGCAGTACTTC,CASSSRGQSSYEQYF
.,TRBD1,TRBV5-1,TRBJ1-2,TGCGCCAGCAGCCTACGGACAGGCCCTAGGAAGGGCTACACCTTC,CASSLRTGPRKGYTF
many,TRBD1,TRBV7-9,TRBJ2-7,TGTGCCAGCAGCTTTCCGGGACAGGACTCCTACGAGCAGTACTTC,CASSFPGQDSYEQYF
many,TRBD2,TRBV15,TRBJ2-7,TGTGCCACCAGCAGAGATAGGATGGGACTATCCTACGAGCAGTACTTC,CATSRDRMGLSYEQYF
.,TRBD1,TRBV2,TRBJ1-5,TGTGCCAGCACCCTGACAGGGGGCTTTTTTTATAGCAATCAGCCCCAGCATTTT,CASTLTGGFFYSNQPQHF
.,.,TRBV9,TRBJ2-7,TGTGCCAGCAGTTATCGAGGACAACAATACGAGCAGTACTTC,CASSYRGQQYEQYF
once,.,TRBV7-8,TRBJ2-1,TGTGCCAGCAGCTTAGTAAAGGGAGTCGAGCAGTTCTTC,CASSLVKGVEQFF
.,TRBD2,TRBV6-6,TRBJ2-7,TGTGCCAGCAGTCACAAGGGACTAGCTGGCTACGAGCAGTACTTC,CASSHKGLAGYEQYF
many,TRBD2,TRBV20-1,TRBJ2-5,TGCAGTGCTAGAGTTGCAGCGGGGGAACAAGAGACCCAGTACTTC,CSARVAAGEQETQYF
.,.,TRBV12-3/TRBV12-4,TRBJ1-4,TGTGCCAGCAGCCCATTTACAACTAATGAAAAACTGTTTTTT,CASSPFTTNEKLFF
.,.,TRBV12-3/TRBV12-4,TRBJ2-5,TGTGCCAGCAGTAACTTAAACGCGGGGGAGACCCAGTACTTC,CASSNLNAGETQYF
.,.,TRBV10-3,TRBJ2-7,TGTGCCAGCAGTTACTCGCCCGGGGGCGACCAGTACTTC,CASSYSPGGDQYF
.,TRBD1,TRBV6-6,TRBJ2-7,TGTGCCAGCAGCACCGACAGGGGGACAGGGACATCCTACGAGCAGTACTTC,CASSTDRGTGTSYEQYF
once,TRBD1,TRBV9,TRBJ1-4,TGTGCCAGCAGCCCAGGGGGGAAGGGTAATGAAAAACTGTTTTTT,CASSPGGKGNEKLFF
many,TRBD1,TRBV7-3,TRBJ1-2,TGTGCCAGCAGCCCCCAGGGGGGGGGTGGCTACACCTTC,CASSPQGGGGYTF
many,TRBD1,TRBV5-1,TRBJ1-6,TGCGCCAGCACAGGACAGGGGGCGTCGGAAACCCTCCACTTT,CASTGQGASETLHF
many,.,TRBV7-2,TRBJ2-5,TGTGCCAGCAGCTTTCCCGGGACCGCATCCCAAGAGACCCAGTACTTC,CASSFPGTASQETQYF
.,.,TRBV7-9,TRBJ1-1,TGTGCCAGCAGCTTAGGCAGGGGTGGCACTGAAACTTTCTTT,CASSLGRGGTETFF
once,.,TRBV15,TRBJ2-5,TGTGCCACCAGCAGAACAGGGTACCAAGAGACCCAGTACTTC,CATSRTGYQETQYF
once,.,TRBV25-1,TRBJ2-5,TGTGCCAGCAGTGAGGGGGGACACAGTGACCAAGGGCCCCAGTACTTC,CASSEGGHSDQGPQYF
many,.,TRBV4-1,TRBJ2-7,TGCGCCAGCAGCCAAGAAGGCCCTGCCGACGAGCAGTACTTC,CASSQEGPADEQYF
many,TRBD1,TRBV7-6,TRBJ2-7,TGTGCCAGCAGCTTAGACCCAGGGGGCTACGAGCAGTACTTC,CASSLDPGGYEQYF
.,.,TRBV7-3,TRBJ1-2,TGTGCCAGCAGCCTCAGAACACAAGGGGACGTCAGTGGCTACACCTTC,CASSLRTQGDVSGYTF
.,TRBD2,TRBV20-1,TRBJ2-2,TGCAGTGCTGGACTAGCAGGGGAGCTGTTTTTT,CSAGLAGELFF
many,TRBD1,TRBV9,TRBJ1-1,TGTGCCAGCAGCGTGGGGACAGGGCAAAGGTCTTTCTTT,CASSVGTGQRSFF
few,.,TRBV19,TRBJ2-2,TGTGCCAGCAGCGTCCGGGACACACTCACGGGAGGGGAGCTGTTTTTT,CASSVRDTLTGGELFF
few,TRBD1,TRBV6-5,TRBJ2-7,TGTGCCAGCAGTTACTATCCAGGGGGTTCCTACGAGCAGTACTTC,CASSYYPGGSYEQYF
.,.,TRBV4-3,TRBJ1-2,TGCGCCAGCAGACAGGGACGGGGAAACTATGGCTACACCTTC,CASRQGRGNYGYTF
.,TRBD1,TRBV7-8,TRBJ1-5,TGTGCCAGCAGCCAAGTGGCAGGGGGCCAGCCCCAGCATTTT,CASSQVAGGQPQHF
.,.,TRBV29-1,TRBJ1-2,TGCAGCGTTGGGGAGACAATTTCTAACTATGGCTACACCTTC,CSVGETISNYGYTF
.,.,TRBV10-2,TRBJ2-7,TGCGCCAGCAGCCGAGCTGGGGGGGGGGGGGCGAGCGAGCAGTACTTC,CASSRAGGGGASEQYF
.,TRBD1,TRBV7-6,TRBJ1-2,TGTGCCAGCAGTGGACGGGGACAGCGGAATGGCTACACCTTC,CASSGRGQRNGYTF
.,.,TRBV20-1,TRBJ1-2,TGCAGTGCTCGTCGGGGCCGGACCTACGGGGGCTACACCTTC,CSARRGRTYGGYTF
few,TRBD1,TRBV12-3/TRBV12-4,TRBJ2-7,TGTGCCAGCGGAAAGACAGGGGACGAGCAGTACTTC,CASGKTGDEQYF
.,TRBD1,TRBV20-1,TRBJ2-7,TGCAGTGCCACCGGGACAGGGCGTTACGAGCAGTACTTC,CSATGTGRYEQYF
.,.,TRBV10-3,TRBJ2-2,TGTGCCATAAAACTCGACGCTGACGGGGAGCTGTTTTTT,CAIKLDADGELFF
many,.,TRBV9,TRBJ1-4,TGTGCCAGCAGCGACGGATCGGGCCATGAAAAACTGTTTTTT,CASSDGSGHEKLFF
.,.,TRBV7-9,TRBJ1-5,TGTGCCAGCAGCTTACCCACCGGGCCAGCCTACGAGCATTTT,CASSLPTGPAYEHF
few,TRBD1,TRBV9,TRBJ2-7,TGTGCCAGCAGCGCGACAGGGGAGCTCTACGAGCAGTACTTC,CASSATGELYEQYF
many,.,TRBV29-1,TRBJ2-7,TGCAGCGTTGAAGATGCTTGGCAGGTGAAGGGGTCCTACGAGCAGTACTTC,CSVEDAWQVKGSYEQYF
many,.,TRBV7-9,TRBJ1-2,TGTGCCAGCAGCGTCGCCAGTGCCTATGGCTACACCTTC,CASSVASAYGYTF